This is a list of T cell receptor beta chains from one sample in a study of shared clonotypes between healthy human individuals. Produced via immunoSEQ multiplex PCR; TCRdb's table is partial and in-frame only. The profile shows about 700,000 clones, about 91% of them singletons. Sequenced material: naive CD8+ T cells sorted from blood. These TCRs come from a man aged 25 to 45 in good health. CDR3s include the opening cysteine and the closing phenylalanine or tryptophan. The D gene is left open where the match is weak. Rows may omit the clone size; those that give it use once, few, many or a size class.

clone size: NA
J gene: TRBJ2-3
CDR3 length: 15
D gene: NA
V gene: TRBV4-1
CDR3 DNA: TGCGCCAGCAGCCAGTTCGCTCGGCCCACAGATACGCAGTATTTT
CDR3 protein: CASSQFARPTDTQYF

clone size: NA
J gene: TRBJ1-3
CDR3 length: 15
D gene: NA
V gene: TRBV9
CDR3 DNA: TGTGCCAGCAGCGACCGGGACATCTCTGGAAACACCATATATTTT
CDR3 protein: CASSDRDISGNTIYF

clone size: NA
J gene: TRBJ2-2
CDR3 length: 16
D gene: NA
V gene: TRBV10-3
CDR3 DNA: TGTGCCATCAGTCCACCACTTCCGACGAACACCGGGGAGCTGTTTTTT
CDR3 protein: CAISPPLPTNTGELFF

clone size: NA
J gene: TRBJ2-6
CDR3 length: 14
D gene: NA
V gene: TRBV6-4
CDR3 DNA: TGTGCCAGCAGTGACTCCCCCGGGGCCAACGTCCTGACTTTC
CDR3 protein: CASSDSPGANVLTF

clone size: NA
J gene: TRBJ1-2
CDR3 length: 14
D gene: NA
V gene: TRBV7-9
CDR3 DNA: TGTGCCAGCAGCACGGGACGTCGAGACAGTGGCTACACCTTC
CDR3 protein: CASSTGRRDSGYTF

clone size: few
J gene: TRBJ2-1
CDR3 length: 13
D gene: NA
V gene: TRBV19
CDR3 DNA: TGTGCCAGTAGCTACAGGGGGGGCAATGAGCAGTTCTTC
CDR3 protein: CASSYRGGNEQFF

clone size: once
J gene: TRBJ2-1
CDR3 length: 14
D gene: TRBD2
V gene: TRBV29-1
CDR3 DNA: TGCAGCGTTGGGGCTAGCGGGAGTTACAATGAGCAGTTCTTC
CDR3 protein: CSVGASGSYNEQFF

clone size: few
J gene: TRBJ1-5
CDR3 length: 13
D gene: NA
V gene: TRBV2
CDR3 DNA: TGTGCCAGCAGTGAGGGTAGCAATCAGCCCCAGCATTTT
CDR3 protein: CASSEGSNQPQHF

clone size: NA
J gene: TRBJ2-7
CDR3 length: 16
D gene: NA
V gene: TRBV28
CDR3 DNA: TGTGCCAGCAGACCCTCAGCAGAGAGACCCTCCTACGAGCAGTACTTC
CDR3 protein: CASRPSAERPSYEQYF

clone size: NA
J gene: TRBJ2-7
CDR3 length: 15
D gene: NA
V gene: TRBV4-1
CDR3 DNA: TGCGCCAGCAGCCAAAGGATCTTAGAGCCAGTCGAGCAGTACTTC
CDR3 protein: CASSQRILEPVEQYF

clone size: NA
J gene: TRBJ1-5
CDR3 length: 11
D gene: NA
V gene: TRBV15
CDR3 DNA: TGTGCCACCAGCCAAGGTGGCCCCCAGCATTTT
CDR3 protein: CATSQGGPQHF

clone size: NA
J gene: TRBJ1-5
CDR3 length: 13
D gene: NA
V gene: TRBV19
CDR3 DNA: TGTGCCAGTAGTATAGCCGTTAATCAGCCCCAGCATTTT
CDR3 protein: CASSIAVNQPQHF

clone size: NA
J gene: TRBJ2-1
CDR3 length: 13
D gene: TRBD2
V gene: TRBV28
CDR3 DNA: TGTGCCAGCAGCCGCAGACTAGCGGATGAGCAGTTCTTC
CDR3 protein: CASSRRLADEQFF

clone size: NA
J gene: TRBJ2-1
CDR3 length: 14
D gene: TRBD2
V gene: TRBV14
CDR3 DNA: TGTGCCAGCAGCCTTAGCGGGAGTTTCCATGAGCAGTTCTTC
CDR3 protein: CASSLSGSFHEQFF

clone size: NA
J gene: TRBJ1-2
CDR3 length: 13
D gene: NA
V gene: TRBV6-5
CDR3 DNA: TGTGCCAGCAGTTACTCCGGCAGTTCTGGCTACACCTTC
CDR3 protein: CASSYSGSSGYTF

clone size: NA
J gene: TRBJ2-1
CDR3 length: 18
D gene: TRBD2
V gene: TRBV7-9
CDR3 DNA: TGTGCCAGCAGAACCCTTACCGCGACTAGCGGGGAATACAATGAGCAGTTCTTC
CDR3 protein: CASRTLTATSGEYNEQFF

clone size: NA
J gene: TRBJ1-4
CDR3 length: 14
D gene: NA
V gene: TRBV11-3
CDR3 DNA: TGTGCCAGCAGTCCAGATACAACTAATGAAAAACTGTTTTTT
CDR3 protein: CASSPDTTNEKLFF

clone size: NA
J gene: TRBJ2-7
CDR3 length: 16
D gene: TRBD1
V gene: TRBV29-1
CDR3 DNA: TGCAGCGTTGAAGCGAGGGACAGGGGGATTCCCTACGAGCAGTACTTC
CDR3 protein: CSVEARDRGIPYEQYF

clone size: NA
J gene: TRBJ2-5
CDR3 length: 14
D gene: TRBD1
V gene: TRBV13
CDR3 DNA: TGTGCCAGCACCGCGGGACAGGCGTTAGAGACCCAGTACTTC
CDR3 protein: CASTAGQALETQYF

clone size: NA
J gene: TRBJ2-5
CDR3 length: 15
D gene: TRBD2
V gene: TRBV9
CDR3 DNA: TGTGCCAGCAGCGAGGGACTAGTTGGCCAAGAGACCCAGTACTTC
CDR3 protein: CASSEGLVGQETQYF

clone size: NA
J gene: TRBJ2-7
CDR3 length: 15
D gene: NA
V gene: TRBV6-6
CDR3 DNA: TGTGCCAGCAGTTACTCTGGGGCAGACTCCTACGAGCAGTACTTC
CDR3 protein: CASSYSGADSYEQYF

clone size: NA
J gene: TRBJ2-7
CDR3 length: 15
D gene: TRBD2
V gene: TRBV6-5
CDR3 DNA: TGTGCCAGCAGTTACACTAGCGGGAGGTCGGGAGAGCAGTACTTC
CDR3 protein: CASSYTSGRSGEQYF

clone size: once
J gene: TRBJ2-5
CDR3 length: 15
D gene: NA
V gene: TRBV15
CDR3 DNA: TGTGCCACCAGCAGAGTAGCGGCACCCCAAGAGACCCAGTACTTC
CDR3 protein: CATSRVAAPQETQYF

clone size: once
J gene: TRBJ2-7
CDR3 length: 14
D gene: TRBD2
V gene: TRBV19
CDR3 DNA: TGTGCCAGTAGTCCCACTAGCGGGATGGACGAGCAGTACTTC
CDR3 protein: CASSPTSGMDEQYF

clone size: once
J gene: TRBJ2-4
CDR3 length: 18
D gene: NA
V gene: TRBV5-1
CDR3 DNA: TGCGCCAGCAGCTTAAATGCAGGAATTTTCCTAGCCAAAAACATTCAGTACTTC
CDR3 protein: CASSLNAGIFLAKNIQYF

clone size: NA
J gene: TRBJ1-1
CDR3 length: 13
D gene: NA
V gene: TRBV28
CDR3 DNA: TGTGCCAGCAGTCTGGGTATGAACACTGAAGCTTTCTTT
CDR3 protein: CASSLGMNTEAFF

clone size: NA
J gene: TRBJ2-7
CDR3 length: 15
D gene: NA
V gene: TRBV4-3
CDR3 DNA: TGCGCCAGCAGCCAAGATTGGGGGCACGGCTACGAGCAGTACTTC
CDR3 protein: CASSQDWGHGYEQYF

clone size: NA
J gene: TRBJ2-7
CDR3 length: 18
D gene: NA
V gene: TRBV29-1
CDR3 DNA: TGCAGCGTTGAAGACCCTCGCAACAGTCAAACAGGCTCCTACGAGCAGTACTTC
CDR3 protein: CSVEDPRNSQTGSYEQYF

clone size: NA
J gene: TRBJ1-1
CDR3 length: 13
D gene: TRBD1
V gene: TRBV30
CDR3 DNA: TGTGCCTGGGGACAGGGGTCCTACACTGAAGCTTTCTTT
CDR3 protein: CAWGQGSYTEAFF

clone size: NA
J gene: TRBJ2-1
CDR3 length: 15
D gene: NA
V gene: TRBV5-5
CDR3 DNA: TGTGCCAGCAGCTTGGTTGAGGGCCGGCTCAATGAGCAGTTCTTC
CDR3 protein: CASSLVEGRLNEQFF

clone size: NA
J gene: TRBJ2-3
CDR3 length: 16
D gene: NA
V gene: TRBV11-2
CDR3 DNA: TGTGCCAGCAGCTTAGAAGCCCATCCCGGTTTGGATACGCAGTATTTT
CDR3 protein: CASSLEAHPGLDTQYF

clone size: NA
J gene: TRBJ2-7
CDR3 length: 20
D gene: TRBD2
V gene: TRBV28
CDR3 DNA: TGTGCCAGCAGTTTCCCAACGTATCCGCCCGGACTAGCGGGAGACTACGAGCAGTACTTC
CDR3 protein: CASSFPTYPPGLAGDYEQYF

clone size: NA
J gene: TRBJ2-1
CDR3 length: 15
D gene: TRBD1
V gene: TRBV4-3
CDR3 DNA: TGCGCCAGCAGCCCTCGGACAGGGATACCCAATGAGCAGTTCTTC
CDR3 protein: CASSPRTGIPNEQFF

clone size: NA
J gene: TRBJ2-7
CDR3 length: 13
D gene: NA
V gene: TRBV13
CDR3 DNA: TGTGCCAGCAGCGGCGGACGGGGATACGAGCAGTACTTC
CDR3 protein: CASSGGRGYEQYF

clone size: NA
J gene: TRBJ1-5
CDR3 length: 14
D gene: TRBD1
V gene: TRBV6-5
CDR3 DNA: TGTGCCAGCAGTTACACGACAGGGGATCAGCCCCAGCATTTT
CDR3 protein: CASSYTTGDQPQHF

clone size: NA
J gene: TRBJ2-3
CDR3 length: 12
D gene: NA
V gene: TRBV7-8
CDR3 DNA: TGTGCCAGCAGCAAGGGTTGGGATACGCAGTATTTT
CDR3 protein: CASSKGWDTQYF

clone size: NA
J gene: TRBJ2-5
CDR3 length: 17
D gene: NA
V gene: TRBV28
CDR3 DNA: TGTGCCAGCAGTCTCATCTCCGGGACTGAATACTGGGAGACCCAGTACTTC
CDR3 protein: CASSLISGTEYWETQYF

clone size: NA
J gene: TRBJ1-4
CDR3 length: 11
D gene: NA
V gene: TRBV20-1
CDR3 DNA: TGCAGTGCTAGCGAAAATGAAAAACTGTTTTTT
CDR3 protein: CSASENEKLFF

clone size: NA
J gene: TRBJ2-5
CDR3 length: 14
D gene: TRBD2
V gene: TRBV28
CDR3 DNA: TGTGCCAGCAACAAGCGGGAGTCGAAAGAGACCCAGTACTTC
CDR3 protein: CASNKRESKETQYF

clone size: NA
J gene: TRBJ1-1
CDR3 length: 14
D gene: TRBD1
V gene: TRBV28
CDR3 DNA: TGTGCCAGCAGTCATCCGGGACAGTCAGATGCAGCTTTCTTT
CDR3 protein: CASSHPGQSDAAFF

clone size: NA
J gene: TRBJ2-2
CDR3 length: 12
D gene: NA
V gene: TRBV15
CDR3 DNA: TGTGCCACCCTCAAGGGGGCCGGGGAGCTGTTTTTT
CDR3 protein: CATLKGAGELFF

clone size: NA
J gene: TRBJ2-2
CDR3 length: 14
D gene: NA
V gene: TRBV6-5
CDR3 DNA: TGTGCCAGCAGCCTCGGAGAGAACACCGGGGAGCTGTTTTTT
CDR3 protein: CASSLGENTGELFF

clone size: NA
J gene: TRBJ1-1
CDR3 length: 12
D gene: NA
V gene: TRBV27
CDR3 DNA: TGTGCCAGCAGTTCAGGCATAAACGAAGCTTTCTTT
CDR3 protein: CASSSGINEAFF

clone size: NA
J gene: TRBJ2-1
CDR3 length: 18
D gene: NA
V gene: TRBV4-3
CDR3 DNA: TGCGCCAGCAGCCCGAAATTCTTGAATAGTCCTTCCTACAATGAGCAGTTCTTC
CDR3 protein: CASSPKFLNSPSYNEQFF

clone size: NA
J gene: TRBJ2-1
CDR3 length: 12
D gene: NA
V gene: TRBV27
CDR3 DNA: TGTGCCAGCAGTTTCAGTTCCAATGAGCAGTTCTTC
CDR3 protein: CASSFSSNEQFF

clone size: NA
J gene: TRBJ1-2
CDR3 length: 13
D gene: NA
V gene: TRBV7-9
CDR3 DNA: TGTGCCAGCAGCCACAGGGTGCGGTACGGCTACACCTTC
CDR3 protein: CASSHRVRYGYTF

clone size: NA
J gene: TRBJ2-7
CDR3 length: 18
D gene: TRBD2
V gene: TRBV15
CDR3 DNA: TGTGCCACCAGCGGGGGGGGGTTGGCTAGCGGGAACCCCTACGAGCAGTACTTC
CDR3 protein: CATSGGGLASGNPYEQYF

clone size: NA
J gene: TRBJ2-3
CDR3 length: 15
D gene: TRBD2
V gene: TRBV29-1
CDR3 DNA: TGCAGCGCTGGGGGATTAGCGGGCCCCACAGATACGCAGTATTTT
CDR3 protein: CSAGGLAGPTDTQYF

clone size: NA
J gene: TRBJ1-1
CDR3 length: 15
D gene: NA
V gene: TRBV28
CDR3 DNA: TGTGCCAGCAGTTTTACAGGGAATCTTAACACTGAAGCTTTCTTT
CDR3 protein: CASSFTGNLNTEAFF